This TCR beta chain was recovered during a study of blood T cell repertoires in COVID-19. Turning to the study itself: PBMCs, B-cell-depleted T cells, or T cells were the source of the cDNA or gDNA that made up the material.

Germline assignment: CDR1 SNHLY and CDR2 FYNNEI. V lost 3 bases to trimming and J lost 1 base, with 10 bases between them. The CDR3 extends over 15 amino acids. Sequencing used immunoSEQ multiplex PCR; TCRdb keeps in-frame clones, though not all of them. The profile shows around 150,000 clones, 86% of them singletons. V is TRBV2 and J is TRBJ1-5; the D is unclear. Input material: peripheral blood. The receptor was derived from a man aged 70-80 years with acute or convalescent COVID-19. The CDR3 is CASSDRRLSNQPQHF. CDR3 nucleotide sequence: TGTGCCAGCAGTGACCGACGACTCAGCAATCAGCCCCAGCATTTT.